This T cell receptor (beta chain) was sequenced in a study of blood T cell repertoires in COVID-19. The wider study: Both acute and convalescent COVID-19 samples were obtained from the United States, Italy and Spain. Sample material is recorded as cDNA or gDNA derived from T cells, B-cell-depleted T cells, or PBMCs.

Authors' analysis steps: By means of reference gene primer amplification, nucleated cell counts were estimated. Profiling relied on immunoSEQ multiplex PCR, and the TCRdb table lists in-frame clones only, not all of them. That table gives V, J and clone size, and the DNA gave D and trimming. This sample yields hundreds of thousands of clones, of which roughly 87% are seen a single time; 9% to 9.5% belongs to the top ten. Looked up from germline, CDR1 is MNHEY and CDR2 is SVGAGI. The CDR3 is made up of 14 amino acids. Trimming removed 5 bases at V and 0 bases at J, with 11 bases between. Sequenced sample: peripheral blood. The receptor comes from a young man with active or convalescent COVID-19. The chain couples TRBV6-5 to TRBJ2-7, with no clear D. DNA of the CDR3: TGTGCCAGCAGTCCTCAGGAAAGCTCCTACGAGCAGTACTTC. Translating it yields CASSPQESSYEQYF.